Here is one T cell receptor (beta chain) with its context. Clones were read by immunoSEQ multiplex PCR, and TCRdb kept only the in-frame ones, dropping some. The data show 200,000 or so clones, 84% seen once. This sample was taken from a study of cytomegalovirus exposure and HLA in healthy donors. Separation from the approximately 720-subject first cohort characterized the roughly 110-subject validation cohort, to which the donors belonged. Germline V lookup: CDR1 DFQATT, CDR2 SNEGSKA (reference sequence). This CDR3 comprises 9 residues. V was clipped by 6 bases and J by 16 bases; unmatched bases: 4. The source material was PBMCs. The chain carries TRBV20-1 and TRBJ2-2, with TRBD1 matching over 8 bases. This TCR came from a woman aged 25 to 39 in good health and CMV-seropositive. The CDR3 bases are TGCAGTGCGACAGGGGAAGGGTTTTTT. This translates into CSATGEGFF.